One sample yielded the 27 T cell receptor beta chains listed below, sequenced in a study of regulatory T cells in long-lasting Graves disease (dated by TCRdb to 2020 to 2023). In the paper's terms, the time point label means: persistent/refractory GD, antithyroid drugs over 5 years with positive TRAb. For both TCR sequencing and RNA sequencing, RNA was extracted from PBMCs using TRIzol. The library was made by multiplex PCR. Sequencing took place on an Illumina HiSeq 4000. iRepertoire HTBI primers and Arm-PCR amplification of CDR3 regions were used to construct TCR beta libraries. The public reads were reprocessed in TCRdb via fastp at Q25 and MiXCR, keeping in-frame beta chains. Merged by CDR3 protein, the rows form single entries marked with the most common genes and DNA. The sample yields 300,000 to 500,000 distinct CDR3 sequences; around 20% were counted once. Clones ranked in the top ten supply less than 25% of the sample.

The material was peripheral blood mononuclear cells (PBMCs), obtained when the disease was refractory, from a patient treated with antithyroid drugs. These receptors all come from a female donor with Graves disease.

The rearrangement uses TRBV20-1 and TRBJ1-4; no definite D call. Trimming took off 5 bases at V and 10 bases at J, with 20 bases between the two ends. The CDR3 is 14 amino acids. CDR1 is DFQATT, CDR2 SNEGSKA, per germline (reference sequence). The CDR3 protein is CSAPQGGRSGKLFF. In DNA form, the CDR3 reads TGCAGTGCTCCTCAAGGTGGGAGAAGTGGAAAACTGTTTTTT.

This clonotype was counted ten times or more. V usage is TRBV11-2 and J usage is TRBJ2-4; TRBD1 is a possible D gene (6 bases). CDR3 length equals 15 residues. Germline CDR1 SGHAT, CDR2 FQNNGV. V lost 5 bases to trimming and J lost 0 bases, with 11 bases between them. CDR3: CASSAVQGAKNIQYF. CDR3 in DNA: TGTGCCAGCAGCGCAGTACAGGGAGCCAAAAACATTCAGTACTTC.

This clonotype was recorded only once. This rearrangement joins TRBV18 to TRBJ1-2; D gene uncertain. V was pared by 2 bases and J by 2 bases, with 12 bases between. Germline V gives CDR1 KGHSH, CDR2 LQKENI. The CDR3 is 15 residues long. The CDR3 reads CASSPTRDTNYGYTF. CDR3 sequence (DNA): TGTGCCAGCTCACCAACTCGAGACACAAACTATGGCTACACCTTC.

This clonotype was detected ten times or more. V gene TRBV2 combines with J gene TRBJ1-1; 8 bases are shared with TRBD1. Germline-derived CDR1 and CDR2 are SNHLY and FYNNEI. This CDR3 spans 15 amino acids. The V segment lost 8 bases and the J segment 5 bases; nucleotides outside the gene matches: 13. The CDR3: CASVPQGAGGTEAFF. CDR3 sequence (DNA): TGTGCCAGCGTCCCTCAGGGGGCTGGGGGTACTGAAGCTTTCTTT.

In its sample, this clonotype was seen a few times. The CDR3 region has the DNA TGTGCCAGCTGGGATCGACGGAACACCGGGGAGCTGTTTTTT. Translation gives CASWDRRNTGELFF. V gene TRBV7-2 combines with J gene TRBJ2-2; no definite D call. The CDR3 runs to 14 residues. Looked up from germline, CDR1 is SGHTA and CDR2 is FQGNSA. Trimming left V 8 bases short and J 1 base short, with 11 bases between.

This clonotype has more than one count but fewer than ten. The chain employs TRBV11-2 and TRBJ2-7; 11 bases are a match to TRBD2. Germline values: CDR1 SGHAT, CDR2 FQNNGV. This CDR3 region has 16 residues. With 3 bases clipped from V and 5 bases from J, the junction kept 9 bases outside the gene matches. The CDR3 is CASSFFGSSGRDEQYF. For the CDR3, the DNA is TGTGCCAGCAGCTTCTTTGGAAGTAGCGGGAGGGACGAGCAGTACTTC.

This chain joins TRBV7-9 and TRBJ2-7; no definite D call. CDR1 SEHNR and CDR2 FQNEAQ come from the germline V gene (reference sequence). V was clipped by 4 bases and J by 1 base, with 8 bases between them. The CDR3 contains 13 residues. In nucleotides, the CDR3 is TGTGCCAGCAGCTCGGACGGATCCTACGAGCAGTACTTC. Protein sequence: CASSSDGSYEQYF.

This sequence joins TRBV10-1 and TRBJ2-7; 7 nucleotides line up with TRBD1. V gave up 6 bases and J gave up 5 bases; unmatched junction bases: 7. The CDR3 length is 13 residues. Germline loops: CDR1 WNHNN, CDR2 SYGVQD (reference sequence). CDR3 amino acids: CASSQTGVNEQYF. The CDR3 DNA reads TGCGCCAGCAGCCAAACAGGGGTCAACGAGCAGTACTTC.

This clonotype was observed many times. The gene calls are TRBV30 and TRBJ2-7; D perhaps matches TRBD1 (6 bases). The CDR3 has 13 residues. V was cut by 0 bases and J by 7 bases, with 13 bases left in between. Germline V gene sequence: CDR1 GTSNPN, CDR2 SVGIG (reference sequence). The CDR3: CAWSVGGREEQYF. DNA for the CDR3: TGTGCCTGGAGTGTAGGGGGACGGGAAGAGCAGTACTTC.

The chain is built from TRBV20-1 and TRBJ2-7; possibly TRBD1 for D (6 bases). From germline, CDR1 is DFQATT and CDR2 SNEGSKA (reference sequence). Trimming cost V 8 bases and J 0 bases, with 14 bases left between them. The CDR3 sequence is 13 residues long. CDR3: CSTCRGGSYEQYF. CDR3 nucleotides: TGCAGTACATGCAGGGGTGGCTCCTACGAGCAGTACTTC.

CDR3 sequence: CSVLATGANTGELFF. CDR3 in DNA: TGCAGCGTCCTAGCTACAGGGGCGAACACCGGGGAGCTGTTTTTT. V gene TRBV29-1 combines with J gene TRBJ2-2; 7 positions agree with TRBD1. This CDR3 contains 15 residues. V shed 6 bases and J 0 bases; nucleotides not matched to a gene: 7. Germline CDR1 is SQVTM and CDR2 is ANQGSEA.

This clonotype was detected many times. This chain connects TRBV6-1 to TRBJ2-7; 9 bases line up with TRBD1. Unmatched junction bases numbered 7, after V lost 6 bases and J lost 4 bases. From germline, CDR1 is MNHNS and CDR2 SASEGT. The CDR3 has 14 amino acids. Here the CDR3 DNA reads TGTGCCAGCAGCACCGGGACAGGGAGGTACGAGCAGTACTTC. This encodes CASSTGTGRYEQYF.

This clonotype showed up many times. The chain is built from TRBV5-1 and TRBJ1-1; 9 bases are shared with TRBD1. Germline CDR1 and CDR2: SGHRS and YFSETQ. The junction had 9 bases not matched to a gene; V was cut back by 7 bases and J by 5 bases. The CDR3 totals 14 residues. The CDR3 bases are TGCGCCAGCGCCGAGGACAGGGGATGGACTGAAGCTTTCTTT. Protein sequence: CASAEDRGWTEAFF.

This clonotype was picked up many times. This sequence joins TRBV27 and TRBJ1-1; D gene uncertain. There are 12 residues in the CDR3. From germline, CDR1 is MNHEY and CDR2 SMNVEV (reference sequence). The germline V and J ends were trimmed by 6 bases and 5 bases, with 10 bases remaining between them. The CDR3 sequence: CASSFIGTEAFF. The CDR3 DNA reads as TGTGCCAGCAGCTTTATCGGAACTGAAGCTTTCTTT.

This chain links TRBV5-6 with TRBJ2-2, with 8 positions matching TRBD2. Unmatched junction bases numbered 5, after V lost 1 base and J lost 0 bases. Germline V gives CDR1 SGHDT, CDR2 YYEEEE. The CDR3 consists of 17 residues. CDR3 DNA: TGTGCCAGCAGCTTGTACGGGAGGGCCGCGAACACCGGGGAGCTGTTTTTT. Its translation is CASSLYGRAANTGELFF.

This chain connects TRBV29-1 to TRBJ2-5, with 7 bases that match TRBD1. Germline CDR1 reads SQVTM; CDR2 reads ANQGSEA. The CDR3 has 14 amino acids. V gave up 7 bases and J gave up 7 bases; unmatched junction bases: 15. CDR3 sequence (DNA): TGCAGCGGTCGTCAACGACAGGGATTAGGGACCCAGTACTTC. The encoded protein is CSGRQRQGLGTQYF. Supplemented by reference TRBV29-1 and TRBJ2-5, the full variable domain reads SAVISQKPSRDICQRGTSLTIQCQVDSQVTMMFWYRQQPGQSLTLIATANQGSEATYESGFVIDKFPISRPNLTFSTLTVSNMSPEDSSIYLCSGRQRQGLGTQYFGPGTRLLVL.

Remarks on this clonotype: A read error may explain this, as a much larger clone is one base away. The CDR3 carries no conserved terminal phenylalanine or tryptophan, so it likely arises from a read error. V is TRBV30 and J is TRBJ2-5, with D possibly matching TRBD1 (6 bases). This CDR3 comprises 13 residues. V lost 3 bases and J lost 5, with 13 bases in between. Germline CDR1 reads GTSNPN; CDR2 reads SVGIG (reference sequence). CDR3 DNA sequence: TGTGCCTGGAGGGAACAGGGTGTGGAGACCCAGTACCTC. Its protein product is CAWREQGVETQYL.

V gene TRBV19 combines with J gene TRBJ2-4, with 8 bases lining up with TRBD1. This CDR3 is built from 18 residues. Trimming took 4 bases from V and 1 from J; bases not matched to a gene: 12. Germline CDR1 reads LNHDA; CDR2 reads SQIVND (reference sequence). This chain's CDR3 is CASSTSGTGGRAKNIQYF. DNA for the CDR3: TGTGCCAGTAGTACCTCAGGGACAGGCGGTCGGGCCAAAAACATTCAGTACTTC.

This clonotype has a count of ten or more. The CDR3 nucleotides are TGCAGTGATATCGGGGGTTATCAAGAGACCCAGTACTTC. This encodes CSDIGGYQETQYF. J is TRBJ2-5 and V is TRBV20-1; weak D call: TRBD2 (6 bases). The CDR3 has 13 amino acids. V was pared by 7 bases and J by 2 bases, with 14 bases between. Germline V lookup: CDR1 DFQATT, CDR2 SNEGSKA (reference sequence).

This clonotype was detected only a few times. This chain links TRBV27 with TRBJ2-7, with 8 nucleotides matching TRBD1. The CDR3 has 16 amino acids. Germline CDR1 MNHEY, CDR2 SMNVEV (reference sequence). Trimming removed 2 bases from V and 5 bases from J; junction bases left unmatched: 11. This CDR3 is CASSLIRQGRLNEQYF. CDR3 in DNA: TGTGCCAGCAGTTTAATCCGACAGGGGAGGTTGAACGAGCAGTACTTC.

This clonotype was counted ten times or more. The chain carries TRBV2 and TRBJ1-1, with D perhaps matching TRBD1 (5 bases). Between the trimmed V and J ends, which lost 6 bases and 1 base, there was a span of 6 bases. Germline V gives CDR1 SNHLY, CDR2 FYNNEI. The CDR3 is 12 amino acids. DNA for the CDR3: TGTGCCAGCAGCGGACAGAACACTGAAGCTTTCTTT. Translated, it gives CASSGQNTEAFF.

This clonotype was seen only a few times. The rearrangement links TRBV30 to TRBJ1-2; no reliable D call. Germline V gene sequence: CDR1 GTSNPN, CDR2 SVGIG (reference sequence). The CDR3 has 14 residues. V lost 2 bases, J lost 4 bases, and 14 bases lay in between. CDR3 sequence: CAWSPVQGGYGYTF. The CDR3 DNA reads as TGTGCCTGGAGTCCGGTTCAAGGCGGCTATGGCTACACCTTC.

This clonotype has a count of ten or more. The CDR3 nucleotides read TGTGCCAGCAGTTTAGGACGGTCAATCTACGAGCAGTACTTC. Its translation is CASSLGRSIYEQYF. J is TRBJ2-7 and V is TRBV28; D is uncertain. Trimming stripped 2 bases from V and 3 bases from J, with 11 bases between. The CDR3 consists of 14 residues. The germline V gene has CDR1 MDHEN and CDR2 SYDVKM.

This rearrangement joins TRBV11-2 to TRBJ2-3; D not resolved. The CDR3 runs to 11 residues. CDR1 SGHAT and CDR2 FQNNGV come from the germline V gene. Trimming shortened V by 2 bases and J by 10 bases, and 7 bases separated the two germline ends. For the CDR3, the DNA is TGTGCCAGCAGCTTAAACGGGCCGCAGTATTTT. Its protein is CASSLNGPQYF. The whole variable domain, remainder taken from reference TRBV11-2 and TRBJ2-3, is EAGVAQSPRYKIIEKRQSVAFWCNPISGHATLYWYQQILGQGPKLLIQFQNNGVVDDSQLPKDRFSAERLKGVDSTLKIQPAKLEDSAVYLCASSLNGPQYFGPGTRLTVL.

Ten or more counts support this clonotype. The chain employs TRBV18 and TRBJ1-1; D unresolved. The CDR3 sequence is 13 residues long. Germline V gives CDR1 KGHSH, CDR2 LQKENI. Trimming cost V 3 bases and J 1 base, with 6 bases left between them. CDR3 DNA sequence: TGTGCCAGCTCACCTCAGGAGAACACTGAAGCTTTCTTT. Amino acid sequence: CASSPQENTEAFF.

This sequence joins TRBV19 and TRBJ1-5, with a possible D match to TRBD1 (5 bases). Germline V gene lookup returns CDR1 LNHDA and CDR2 SQIVND (reference sequence). Trimming shortened V by 4 bases and J by 2 bases, and 12 bases separated the two germline ends. This CDR3 comprises 15 residues. The CDR3 sequence: CASSNQGIGNQPQHF. CDR3 nucleotides: TGTGCCAGTAGTAATCAGGGAATCGGCAATCAGCCCCAGCATTTT.

The rearrangement joins TRBV6-5 to TRBJ1-2; no firm D call. The CDR3 contains 14 residues. V lost 4 bases to trimming and J lost 4 bases, with 13 bases between them. Germline V gene data show CDR1 as MNHEY and CDR2 as SVGAGI. The chain's CDR3 is CASSLTRVSYGYTF. For the CDR3, the DNA is TGTGCCAGCAGTTTGACTCGGGTGTCCTATGGCTACACCTTC.